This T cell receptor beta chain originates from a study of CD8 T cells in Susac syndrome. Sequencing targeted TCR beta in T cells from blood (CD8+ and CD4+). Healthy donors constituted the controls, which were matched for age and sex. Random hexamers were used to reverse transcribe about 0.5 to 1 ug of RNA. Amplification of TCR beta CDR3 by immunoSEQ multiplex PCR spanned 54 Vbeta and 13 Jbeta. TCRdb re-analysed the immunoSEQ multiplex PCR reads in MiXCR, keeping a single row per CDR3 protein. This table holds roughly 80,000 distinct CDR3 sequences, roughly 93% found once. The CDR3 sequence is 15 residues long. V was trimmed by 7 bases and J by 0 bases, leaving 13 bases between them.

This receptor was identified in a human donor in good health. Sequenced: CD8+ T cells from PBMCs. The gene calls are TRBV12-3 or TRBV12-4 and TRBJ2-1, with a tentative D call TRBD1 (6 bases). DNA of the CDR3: TGTGCCAGCACCGAAACAGGGAGCTCCTACAATGAGCAGTTCTTC. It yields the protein CASTETGSSYNEQFF.